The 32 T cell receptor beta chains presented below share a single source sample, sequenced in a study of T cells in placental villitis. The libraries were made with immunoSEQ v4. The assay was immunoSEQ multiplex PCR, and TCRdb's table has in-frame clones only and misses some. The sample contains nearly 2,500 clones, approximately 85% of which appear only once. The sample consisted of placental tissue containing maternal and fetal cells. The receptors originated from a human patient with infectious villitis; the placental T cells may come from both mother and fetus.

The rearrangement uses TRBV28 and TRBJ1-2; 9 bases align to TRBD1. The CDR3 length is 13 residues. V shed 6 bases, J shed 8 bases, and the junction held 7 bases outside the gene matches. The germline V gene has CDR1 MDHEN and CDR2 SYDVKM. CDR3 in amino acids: CASSEGQGRGYTF. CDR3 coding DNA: TGTGCCAGCAGCGAGGGACAGGGCAGGGGCTACACCTTC.

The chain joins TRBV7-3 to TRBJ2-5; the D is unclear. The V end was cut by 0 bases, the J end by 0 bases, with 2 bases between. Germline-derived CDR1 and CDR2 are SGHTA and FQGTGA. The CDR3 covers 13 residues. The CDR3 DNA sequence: TGTGCCAGCAGCTTAACTTACCAAGAGACCCAGTACTTC. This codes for CASSLTYQETQYF.

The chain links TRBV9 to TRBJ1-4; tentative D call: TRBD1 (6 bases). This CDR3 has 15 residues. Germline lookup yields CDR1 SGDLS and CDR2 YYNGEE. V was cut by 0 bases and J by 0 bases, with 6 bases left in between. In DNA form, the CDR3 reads TGTGCCAGCAGCGTAGGGACAGCAACTAATGAAAAACTGTTTTTT. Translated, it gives CASSVGTATNEKLFF.

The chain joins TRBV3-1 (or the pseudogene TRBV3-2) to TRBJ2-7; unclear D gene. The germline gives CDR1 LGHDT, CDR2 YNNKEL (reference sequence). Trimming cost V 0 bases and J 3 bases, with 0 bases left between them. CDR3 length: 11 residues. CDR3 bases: TGTGCCAGCAGCCAAGACTACGAGCAGTACTTC. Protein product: CASSQDYEQYF.

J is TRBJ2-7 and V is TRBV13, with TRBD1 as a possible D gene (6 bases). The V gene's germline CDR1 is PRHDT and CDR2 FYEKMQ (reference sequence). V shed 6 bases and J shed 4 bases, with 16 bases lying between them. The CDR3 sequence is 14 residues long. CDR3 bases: TGTGCCAGCAGACGCTACACAGGGTTATACGAGCAGTACTTC. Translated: CASRRYTGLYEQYF. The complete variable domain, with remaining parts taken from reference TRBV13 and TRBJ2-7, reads AAGVIQSPRHLIKEKRETATLKCYPIPRHDTVYWYQQGPGQDPQFLISFYEKMQSDKGSIPDRFSAQQFSDYHSELNMSSLELGDSALYFCASRRYTGLYEQYFGPGTRLTVT.

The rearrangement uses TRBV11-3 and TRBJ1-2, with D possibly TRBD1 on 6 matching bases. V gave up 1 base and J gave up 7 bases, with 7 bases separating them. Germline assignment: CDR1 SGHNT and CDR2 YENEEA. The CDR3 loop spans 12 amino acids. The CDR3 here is CASSLAGVGYTF. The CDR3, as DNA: TGTGCCAGCAGCTTAGCAGGGGTTGGCTACACCTTC.

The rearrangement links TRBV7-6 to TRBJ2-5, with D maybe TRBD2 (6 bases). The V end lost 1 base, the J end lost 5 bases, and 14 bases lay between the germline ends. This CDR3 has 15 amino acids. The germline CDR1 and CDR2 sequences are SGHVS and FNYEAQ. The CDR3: CASSLEISGGETQYF. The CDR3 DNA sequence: TGTGCCAGCAGCTTAGAGATTAGCGGAGGGGAGACCCAGTACTTC.

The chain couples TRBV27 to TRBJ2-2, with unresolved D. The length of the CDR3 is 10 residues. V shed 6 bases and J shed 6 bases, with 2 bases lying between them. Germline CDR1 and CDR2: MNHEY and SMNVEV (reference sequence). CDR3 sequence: CASRAGELFF. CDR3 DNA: TGTGCCAGCAGGGCCGGGGAGCTGTTTTTT.

The CDR3, as DNA: TGTGCCAGCAGTTGGGACAGGGGGCATGTAAACGAGCAGTACTTC. It specifies CASSWDRGHVNEQYF. The rearrangement joins TRBV28 to TRBJ2-7; TRBD1 agrees at 12 bases. The V and J ends lost 4 bases and 5 bases, in that order; junction bases with no gene match: 6. CDR1 and CDR2 (germline): MDHEN, SYDVKM. The CDR3 loop spans 15 amino acids. Filled out from reference TRBV28 and TRBJ2-7, the complete variable domain reads DVKVTQSSRYLVKRTGEKVFLECVQDMDHENMFWYRQDPGLGLRLIYFSYDVKMKEKGDIPEGYSVSREKKERFSLILESASTNQTSMYLCASSWDRGHVNEQYFGPGTRLTVT.

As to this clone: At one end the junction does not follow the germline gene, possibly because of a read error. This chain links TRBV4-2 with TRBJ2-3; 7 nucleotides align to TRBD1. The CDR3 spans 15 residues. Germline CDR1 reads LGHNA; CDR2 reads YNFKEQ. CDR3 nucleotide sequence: TGTGCCCGCAGCCAAGAGGGGGCCAGCACAGATACGCAGTATTTT. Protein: CARSQEGASTDTQYF.

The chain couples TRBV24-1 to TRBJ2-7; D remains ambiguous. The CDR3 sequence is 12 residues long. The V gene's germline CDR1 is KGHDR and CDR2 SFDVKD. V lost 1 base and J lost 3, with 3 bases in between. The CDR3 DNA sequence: TGTGCCACCAGTGATTTAAACTACGAGCAGTACTTC. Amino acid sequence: CATSDLNYEQYF.

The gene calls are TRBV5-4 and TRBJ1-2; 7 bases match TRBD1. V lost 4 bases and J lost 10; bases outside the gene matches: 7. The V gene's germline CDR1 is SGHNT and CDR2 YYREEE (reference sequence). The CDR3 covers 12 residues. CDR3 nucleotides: TGTGCCAGCAGCCTCGACAGGGCCGACTACACCTTC. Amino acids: CASSLDRADYTF.

The CDR3 DNA follows: TGTGCCAGCACCCCAAGAGGCAGGAACACCGGGGAGCTGTTTTTT. It encodes CASTPRGRNTGELFF. The V gene is TRBV7-8, the J gene TRBJ2-2; D gene uncertain. Between the trimmed V and J ends, which lost 7 bases and 1 base, there was a span of 13 bases. This CDR3 has 15 residues. Looked up from germline, CDR1 is SGHVS and CDR2 is FQNEAQ.

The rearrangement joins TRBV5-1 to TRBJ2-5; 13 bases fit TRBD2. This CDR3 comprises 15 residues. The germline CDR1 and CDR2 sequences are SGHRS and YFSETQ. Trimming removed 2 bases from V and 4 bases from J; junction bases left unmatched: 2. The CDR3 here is CASSLLAGGPETQYF. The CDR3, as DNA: TGCGCCAGCAGCTTACTAGCGGGGGGGCCAGAGACCCAGTACTTC.

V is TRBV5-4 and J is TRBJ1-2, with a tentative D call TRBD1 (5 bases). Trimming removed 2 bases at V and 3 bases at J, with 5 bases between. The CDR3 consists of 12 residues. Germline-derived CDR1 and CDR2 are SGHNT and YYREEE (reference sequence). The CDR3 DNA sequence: TGTGCCAGCAGCTTCAGGGACTATGGCTACACCTTC. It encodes CASSFRDYGYTF. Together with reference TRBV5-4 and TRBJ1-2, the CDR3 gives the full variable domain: ETGVTQSPTHLIKTRGQQVTLRCSSQSGHNTVSWYQQALGQGPQFIFQYYREEENGRGNFPPRFSGLQFPNYSSELNVNALELDDSALYLCASSFRDYGYTFGSGTRLTVV.

The CDR3 protein is CASSYEGANTEAFF. The CDR3 DNA reads as TGTGCCAGCAGTTACGAGGGGGCGAACACTGAAGCTTTCTTT. The chain carries TRBV6-5 and TRBJ1-1; 7 positions agree with TRBD1. Germline V gene sequence: CDR1 MNHEY, CDR2 SVGAGI. V lost 2 bases, J lost 1 base, and 1 base stayed unmatched. The CDR3 loop spans 14 amino acids.

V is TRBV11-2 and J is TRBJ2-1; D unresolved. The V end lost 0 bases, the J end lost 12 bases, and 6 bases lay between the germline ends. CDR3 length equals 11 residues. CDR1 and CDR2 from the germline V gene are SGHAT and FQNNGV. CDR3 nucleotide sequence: TGTGCCAGCAGCTTAGAGGGCACGCAGTTCTTC. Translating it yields CASSLEGTQFF. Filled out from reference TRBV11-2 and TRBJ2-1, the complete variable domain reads EAGVAQSPRYKIIEKRQSVAFWCNPISGHATLYWYQQILGQGPKLLIQFQNNGVVDDSQLPKDRFSAERLKGVDSTLKIQPAKLEDSAVYLCASSLEGTQFFGPGTRLTVL.

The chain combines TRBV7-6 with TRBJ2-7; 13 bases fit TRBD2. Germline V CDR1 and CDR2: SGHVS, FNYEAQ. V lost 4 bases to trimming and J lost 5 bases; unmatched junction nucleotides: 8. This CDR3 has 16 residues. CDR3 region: CASSSGLAGAGNEQYF. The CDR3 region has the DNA TGTGCCAGCAGCTCCGGACTAGCGGGAGCAGGGAACGAGCAGTACTTC.

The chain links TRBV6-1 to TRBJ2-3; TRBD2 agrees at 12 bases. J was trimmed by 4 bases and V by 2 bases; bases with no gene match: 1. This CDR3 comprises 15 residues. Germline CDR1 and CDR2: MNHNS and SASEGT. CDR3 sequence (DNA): TGTGCCAGCAGTGAACTAGCGGGAGGGCCAGATACGCAGTATTTT. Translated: CASSELAGGPDTQYF.

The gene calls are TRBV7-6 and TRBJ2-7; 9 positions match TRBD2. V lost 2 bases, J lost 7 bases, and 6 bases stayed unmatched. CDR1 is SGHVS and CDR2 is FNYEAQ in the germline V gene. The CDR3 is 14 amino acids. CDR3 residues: CASSLLREGGEQYF. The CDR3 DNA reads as TGTGCCAGCAGCTTATTGCGGGAGGGGGGGGAGCAGTACTTC.

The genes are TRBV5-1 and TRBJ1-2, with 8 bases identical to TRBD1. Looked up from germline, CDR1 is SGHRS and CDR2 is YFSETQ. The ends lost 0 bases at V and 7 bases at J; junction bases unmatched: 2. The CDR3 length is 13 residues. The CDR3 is CASSLGQGFGYTF. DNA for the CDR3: TGCGCCAGCAGCTTGGGACAGGGGTTTGGCTACACCTTC.

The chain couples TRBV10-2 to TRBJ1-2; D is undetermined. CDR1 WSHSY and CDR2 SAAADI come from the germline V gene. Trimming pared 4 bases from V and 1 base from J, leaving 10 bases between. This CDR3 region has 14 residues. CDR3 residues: CASSGYTNNYGYTF. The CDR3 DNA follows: TGCGCCAGCAGTGGTTATACAAATAACTATGGCTACACCTTC.

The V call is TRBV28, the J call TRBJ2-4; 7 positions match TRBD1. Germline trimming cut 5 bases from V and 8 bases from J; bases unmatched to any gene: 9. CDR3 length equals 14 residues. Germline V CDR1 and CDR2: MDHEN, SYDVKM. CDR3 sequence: CASSVLYRGHIQYF. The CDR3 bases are TGTGCCAGCAGTGTCTTATACAGGGGACACATTCAGTACTTC. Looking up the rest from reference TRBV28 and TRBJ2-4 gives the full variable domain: DVKVTQSSRYLVKRTGEKVFLECVQDMDHENMFWYRQDPGLGLRLIYFSYDVKMKEKGDIPEGYSVSREKKERFSLILESASTNQTSMYLCASSVLYRGHIQYFGAGTRLSVL.

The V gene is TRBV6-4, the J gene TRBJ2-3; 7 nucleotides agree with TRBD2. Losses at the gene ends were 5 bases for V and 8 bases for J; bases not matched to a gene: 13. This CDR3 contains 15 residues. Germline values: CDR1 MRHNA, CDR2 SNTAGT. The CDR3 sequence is CASSPTSEGPSTQYF. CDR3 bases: TGTGCCAGCAGTCCTACTAGCGAAGGCCCGAGTACGCAGTATTTT.

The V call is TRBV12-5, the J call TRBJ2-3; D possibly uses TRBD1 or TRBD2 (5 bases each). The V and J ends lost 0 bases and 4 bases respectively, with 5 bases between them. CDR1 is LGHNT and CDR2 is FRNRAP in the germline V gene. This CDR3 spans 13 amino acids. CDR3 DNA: TGTGCTAGTGGTTTGGTGGGGGCAGATACGCAGTATTTT. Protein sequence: CASGLVGADTQYF. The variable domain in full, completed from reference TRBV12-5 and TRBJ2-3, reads DARVTQTPRHKVTEMGQEVTMRCQPILGHNTVFWYRQTMMQGLELLAYFRNRAPLDDSGMPKDRFSAEMPDATLATLKIQPSEPRDSAVYFCASGLVGADTQYFGPGTRLTVL.

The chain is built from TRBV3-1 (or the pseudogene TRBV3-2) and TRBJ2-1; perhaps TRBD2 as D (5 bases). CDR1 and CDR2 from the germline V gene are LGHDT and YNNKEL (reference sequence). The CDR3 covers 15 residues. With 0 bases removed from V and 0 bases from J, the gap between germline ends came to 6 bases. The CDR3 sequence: CASSQDRGSYNEQFF. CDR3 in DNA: TGTGCCAGCAGCCAAGATCGGGGCTCCTACAATGAGCAGTTCTTC.

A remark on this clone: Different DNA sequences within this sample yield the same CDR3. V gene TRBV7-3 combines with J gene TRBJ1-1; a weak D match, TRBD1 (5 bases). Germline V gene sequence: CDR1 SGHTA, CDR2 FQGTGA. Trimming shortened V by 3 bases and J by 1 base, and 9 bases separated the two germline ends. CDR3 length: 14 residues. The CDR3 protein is CASSFGGGNTEAFF. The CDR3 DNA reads TGTGCCAGCAGCTTCGGGGGGGGGAACACTGAAGCTTTCTTT.

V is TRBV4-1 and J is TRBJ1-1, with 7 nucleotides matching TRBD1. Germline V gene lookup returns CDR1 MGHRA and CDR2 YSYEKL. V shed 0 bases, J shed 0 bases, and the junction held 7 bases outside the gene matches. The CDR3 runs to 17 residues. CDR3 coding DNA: TGCGCCAGCAGCCAAGACTGGGGGACAGCAGTGAACACTGAAGCTTTCTTT. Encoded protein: CASSQDWGTAVNTEAFF.

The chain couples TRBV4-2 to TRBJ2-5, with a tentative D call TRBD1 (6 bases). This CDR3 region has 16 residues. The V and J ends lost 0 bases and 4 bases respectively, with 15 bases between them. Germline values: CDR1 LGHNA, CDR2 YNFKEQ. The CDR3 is CASSQEVGRGAETQYF. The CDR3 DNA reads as TGTGCCAGCAGCCAAGAGGTGGGCAGGGGTGCAGAGACCCAGTACTTC.

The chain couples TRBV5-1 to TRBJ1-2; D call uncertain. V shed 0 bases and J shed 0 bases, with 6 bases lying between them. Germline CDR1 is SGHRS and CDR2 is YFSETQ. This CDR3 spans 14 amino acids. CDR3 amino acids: CASSLDHANYGYTF. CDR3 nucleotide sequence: TGCGCCAGCAGCTTGGATCATGCTAACTATGGCTACACCTTC.

For the CDR3, the DNA is TGTGCCAGCAGCAGGGAGAACACTGAAGCTTTCTTT. It yields the protein CASSRENTEAFF. This chain uses TRBV11-1 with TRBJ1-1; D gene uncertain. Trimming pared 5 bases from V and 1 base from J, leaving 5 bases between. This CDR3 has 12 amino acids. Germline CDR1 and CDR2: SGHAT and FQDESV (reference sequence).

The CDR3 region is CASSRRWDQPQHF. As DNA, the CDR3 is TGTGCCAGTAGCAGACGGTGGGATCAGCCCCAGCATTTT. J is TRBJ1-5 and V is TRBV19; D remains ambiguous. V gave up 6 bases and J gave up 5 bases, with 11 bases separating them. Per germline, CDR1 LNHDA and CDR2 SQIVND (reference sequence). This CDR3 contains 13 residues.